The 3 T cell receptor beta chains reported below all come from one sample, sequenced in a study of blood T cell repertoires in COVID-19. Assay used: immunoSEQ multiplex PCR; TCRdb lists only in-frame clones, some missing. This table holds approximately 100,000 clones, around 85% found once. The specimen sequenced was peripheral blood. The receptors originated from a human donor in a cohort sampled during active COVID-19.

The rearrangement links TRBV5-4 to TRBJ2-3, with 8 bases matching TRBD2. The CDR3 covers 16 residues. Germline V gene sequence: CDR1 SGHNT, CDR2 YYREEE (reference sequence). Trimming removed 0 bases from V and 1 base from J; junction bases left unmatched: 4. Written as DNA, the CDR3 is TGTGCCAGCAGCTTGGACGTTAGCGGGGGCACAGATACGCAGTATTTT. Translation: CASSLDVSGGTDTQYF.

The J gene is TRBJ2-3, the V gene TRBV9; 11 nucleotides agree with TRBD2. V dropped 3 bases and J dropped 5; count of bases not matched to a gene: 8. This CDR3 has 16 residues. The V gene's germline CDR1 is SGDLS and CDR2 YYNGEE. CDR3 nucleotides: TGTGCCAGCAGCGCACTGACTAGCGGGGAGGTAGATACGCAGTATTTT. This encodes CASSALTSGEVDTQYF.

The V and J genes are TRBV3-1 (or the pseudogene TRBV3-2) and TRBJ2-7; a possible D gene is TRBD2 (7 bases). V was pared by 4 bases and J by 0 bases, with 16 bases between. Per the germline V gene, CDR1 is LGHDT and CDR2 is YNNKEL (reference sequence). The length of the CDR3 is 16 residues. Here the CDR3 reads CASSLVGGPLSYEQYF. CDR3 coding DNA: TGTGCCAGCAGCCTCGTCGGGGGGCCACTCTCCTACGAGCAGTACTTC.